This T cell receptor beta chain was recorded in a study of blood T cell repertoires in COVID-19. Study-level information: Samples came from the United States, Italy and Spain, spanning acute and convalescent COVID-19. From T cells, B-cell-depleted T cells, or PBMCs came the material, which was cDNA or gDNA.

The CDR3 is 13 amino acids. Germline CDR1 and CDR2: SGHTA and FQGNSA. The V gene lost 5 bases and the J gene lost 4 bases, with 11 bases spanning the gap. Authors' methods: Reference gene primers were amplified, and this amplification served to estimate nucleated cell counts. Clones were sequenced by immunoSEQ multiplex PCR, and TCRdb holds only the in-frame ones, with some missing. The DNA was the basis for D and trimming; V, J and clone size are from that table. The repertoire holds about 80,000 clones, with 87% as singletons. Sequenced sample: peripheral blood. V is TRBV7-2 and J is TRBJ2-5; D perhaps matches TRBD2 (5 bases). The receptor's source is a woman of 80 years or more with active or convalescent COVID-19. This CDR3 reads CASSQWAGETQYF. CDR3 sequence (DNA): TGTGCCAGCAGCCAATGGGCGGGAGAGACCCAGTACTTC.